The subject of this entry is one TCR beta chain. The antigen is not known. Sequenced by immunoSEQ multiplex PCR; TCRdb stores in-frame clones only, minus some. Of some 100,000 clones in the sample, around 93% were seen once. The source of the sample is a study of graft-versus-host responses after intestinal transplantation. Study details: Recipients were given multivisceral, liver-intestinal, or isolated intestinal transplants. Recipients across the board were started on anti-thymocyte globulin induction, then kept on tacrolimus and steroids for two to three years. Study-wide results and limits: In recipient marrow, GvH clones were found, and some appeared first in ileum or blood. Individuals carrying graft-donor T cell macrochimerism showed high graft-versus-host to host-versus-graft clonal ratios in allografts.

The junction had 9 bases not matched to a gene; V was cut back by 3 bases and J by 3 bases. This CDR3 has 16 amino acids. Germline loops: CDR1 SGHRS, CDR2 YFSETQ. This sequence originates from a human donor who was the organ donor for an intestinal transplant. The chain has TRBV5-1 and TRBJ2-1; the match to TRBD1 covers 7 bases. The sequences come from unstimulated CD8+ T cells sorted from spleen or lymph node cells, collected before transplant. CDR3 bases: TGCGCCAGCAGCTGGCTCCCCGGGACAGACTACAATGAGCAGTTCTTC. Its translation is CASSWLPGTDYNEQFF.